This T cell receptor beta chain was sequenced during a study of beta chain features in type 1 diabetes. Isolated RNA was reverse transcribed in full, so expressed TCRB transcripts were sequenced. Clones were read by immunoSEQ multiplex PCR, and TCRdb kept only the in-frame ones, dropping some. The data contain a few hundred thousand clones, 7.5% to 10% of them singletons. Trimming removed 9 bases from V and 3 bases from J, with 14 bases in between. From germline, CDR1 is SGDLS and CDR2 YYNGEE. The CDR3 contains 13 residues. Sequencing used naive CD4+ T cells from blood. The chain couples TRBV9 to TRBJ2-3, with D maybe TRBD2 (6 bases). The TCR originated in a woman between 18 and 30 years old in good health. The CDR3 loop is CATGGVQTDTQYF. The CDR3 coding sequence is TGTGCCACCGGGGGAGTTCAAACAGATACGCAGTATTTT.